The subject of this entry is one T cell receptor beta chain. The antigen is unknown. The repertoire was sequenced with immunoSEQ multiplex PCR; TCRdb's copy has only in-frame clones and lacks some. The sample contains tens of thousands of clones, 80% to 90% of which appear only once. This sample was taken from a study of T cell clones after liver transplantation. Study context: Post-transplant blood was tracked for graft-donor-reactive T cell clones identified in a pre-transplant mixed lymphocyte reaction. The study's findings and limits: Donor-reactive sequences fell more than third party-reactive ones, suggesting partial deletion. Small, mixed patient groups and varying post-transplant times limit these conclusions. A significant post-transplant drop in circulating graft-donor-reactive CD4 TCRbeta sequences occurred in most of the 8 subjects.

V lost 7 bases, J lost 0 bases, and 19 bases stayed unmatched. This CDR3 region has 20 residues. The germline V gene encodes CDR1 LNHDA and CDR2 SQIVND (reference sequence). The sequencing here drew on CD4+ T cells from blood, taken 48 to 50 months after liver transplant. This receptor was obtained from a human patient who received a liver transplant. T cells may partly derive from the graft donor. The chain employs TRBV19 and TRBJ2-2; the match to TRBD2 covers 8 bases. DNA of the CDR3: TGTGCCAGTAACGGGGGATACACTAAGCCGGGACTAGCGAACACCGGGGAGCTGTTTTTT. This encodes CASNGGYTKPGLANTGELFF. Full variable domain (outside the CDR3, taken from reference TRBV19 and TRBJ2-2): DGGITQSPKYLFRKEGQNVTLSCEQNLNHDAMYWYRQDPGQGLRLIYYSQIVNDFQKGDIAEGYSVSREKKESFPLTVTSAQKNPTAFYLCASNGGYTKPGLANTGELFFGEGSRLTVL.